This T cell receptor (beta chain) was sequenced for a study of T-cell memory formation after mild COVID-19. Study-wide points: CD4+ contracting clones were mainly CM and EM; CD8+ ones, EMRA. Cross-reactive memory seemingly joined, as some responding clones were found in pre-infection memory. Specificity for SARS-CoV-2 was not confirmed among the second-wave clones peaking on day 37.

This clonotype was seen many times. Its antigen is currently unknown. Trimming took 1 base from V and 2 from J, leaving 9 bases between them. The CDR3 contains 15 residues. TCRdb ran MiXCR on the 5' RACE reads and lists one entry per CDR3 protein. The sample lists 450,000 to 650,000 distinct CDR3 sequences; more than 15% were seen once. The material sequenced was PBMCs or a T cell subset sorted from them (not recorded which). The origin of this receptor is an adult woman who had mild COVID-19 (a few samples of this study predate the infection). Cell type and time point are not known. This chain links TRBV12-3 or TRBV12-4 with TRBJ2-1; D possibly corresponds to TRBD2 (7 bases). This chain's CDR3 is CASSLGGGPYNEQFF. Here the CDR3 DNA reads TGTGCCAGCAGTTTAGGGGGGGGGCCCTACAATGAGCAGTTCTTC.